This T cell receptor beta chain was obtained from a study of T cell repertoires in cytomegalovirus infection. Study background: Indications came from public TCR beta signatures; they pointed to CMV infection and to a matching HLA type. Findings and limits, study-wide: Clonotypes of TCR beta that were HLA-C-restricted and CMV-specific dominated the ex vivo response.

With regard to this clonotype: Antigen unknown.

This CDR3 comprises 12 residues. In germline, CDR1 is MNHGY, CDR2 SAAAGT. V lost 7 bases to trimming and J lost 6 bases, with 12 bases between them. TCRdb redid the calling of the reads with MiXCR, one entry per CDR3 protein. The table has around 530,000 distinct CDR3 sequences, 26% seen once. Sequenced input: PBMCs. The chain has TRBV6-8 and TRBJ1-1; perhaps TRBD1 as D (5 bases). The clonotype comes from a human donor in good health (CMV status not recorded). Some clones in this sample may be carry-over from other donors' samples. The CDR3 is CASTQGGAEAFF. As DNA, the CDR3 is TGTGCCAGCACCCAGGGAGGGGCTGAAGCTTTCTTT.